This TCR beta chain was observed in a study of read filtering for tumor transcriptome and immune sequencing. With 2 bases removed from V and 5 bases from J, the gap between germline ends came to 12 bases. This CDR3 spans 13 amino acids. Germline loops: CDR1 SQVTM, CDR2 ANQGSEA. This clonotype was counted at least ten times. Molecular barcoded adaptors covering alpha/delta and beta/gamma chains were used on roughly 400 ng RNA. TCRdb reprocessed the reads via MiXCR and lists one record per CDR3 protein. The sample shows approximately 40,000 distinct CDR3 sequences, roughly an eighth of them seen only once.

This receptor was taken from a donor at least 40 years old with multiple myeloma. The sequencing sample was made of a population of CD138-negative cells sorted from bone marrow. This chain uses TRBV29-1 with TRBJ1-1; a weak D match, TRBD1 (6 bases). CDR3 coding DNA: TGCAGCGTTGAATACAGGGTGGGGACTGAAGCTTTCTTT. Translation: CSVEYRVGTEAFF.